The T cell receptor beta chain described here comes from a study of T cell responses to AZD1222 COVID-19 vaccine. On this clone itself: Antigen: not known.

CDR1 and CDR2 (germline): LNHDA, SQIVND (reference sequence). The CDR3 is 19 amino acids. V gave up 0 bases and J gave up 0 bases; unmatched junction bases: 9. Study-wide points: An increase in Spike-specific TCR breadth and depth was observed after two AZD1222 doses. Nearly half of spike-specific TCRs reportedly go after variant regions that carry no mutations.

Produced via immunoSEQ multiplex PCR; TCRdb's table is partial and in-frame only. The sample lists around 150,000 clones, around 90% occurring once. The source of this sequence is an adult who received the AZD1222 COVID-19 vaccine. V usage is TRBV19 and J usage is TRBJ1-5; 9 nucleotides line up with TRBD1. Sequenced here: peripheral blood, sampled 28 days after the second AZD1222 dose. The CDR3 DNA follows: TGTGCCAGTAGTATAGATTTGGGACAGGGCATTTATAGCAATCAGCCCCAGCATTTT. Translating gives CASSIDLGQGIYSNQPQHF. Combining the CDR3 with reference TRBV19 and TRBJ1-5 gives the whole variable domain DGGITQSPKYLFRKEGQNVTLSCEQNLNHDAMYWYRQDPGQGLRLIYYSQIVNDFQKGDIAEGYSVSREKKESFPLTVTSAQKNPTAFYLCASSIDLGQGIYSNQPQHFGDGTRLSIL.